Included here is one TCR beta chain sequence, with context. The CDR3 covers 13 residues. From germline, CDR1 is MNHEY and CDR2 SVGAGI. J gave up 5 bases and V 4 bases, and 0 bases lay outside the gene matches. This sample stems from a study of blood T cell repertoires in COVID-19. About the study: Samples came from the United States, Italy and Spain, spanning acute and convalescent COVID-19.

TCRdb keeps only in-frame clones here, not all; method: immunoSEQ multiplex PCR. The table records 170,000 or so clones, less than 90% of them present only once. Recruitment covered about two dozen US areas and drew participants whose ages spanned roughly 18 to 89 years. Allocation to cohorts depended on clinical history reported by the participants. Recovery among Cohort 3 donors was established by two negative PCRs, clearance, or symptom resolution. The receptor comes from a woman aged 45 to 65 who had recovered from COVID-19. What was sequenced was PBMCs or T cells enriched from blood (not recorded which). The chain carries TRBV6-5 and TRBJ2-2; 8 nucleotides line up with TRBD2. Here the CDR3 reads CASSLAGTGELFF. The CDR3 bases are TGTGCCAGCAGTTTAGCGGGAACCGGGGAGCTGTTTTTT.